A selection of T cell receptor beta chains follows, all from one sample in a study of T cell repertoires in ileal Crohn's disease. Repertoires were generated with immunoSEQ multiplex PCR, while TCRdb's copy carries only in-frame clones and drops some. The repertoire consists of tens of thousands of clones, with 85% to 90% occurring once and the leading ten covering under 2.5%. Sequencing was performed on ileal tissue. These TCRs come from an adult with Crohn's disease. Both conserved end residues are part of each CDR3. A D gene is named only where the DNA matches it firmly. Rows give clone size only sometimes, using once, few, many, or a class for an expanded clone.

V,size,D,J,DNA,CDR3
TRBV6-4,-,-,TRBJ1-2,TGTGCCAGCAGTGACGGCCCTCTTTCCCGCTACACCTTC,CASSDGPLSRYTF
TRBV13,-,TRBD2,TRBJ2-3,TGTGCCAGCAGCGGACTAGCGGGGGGCCTTGATACGCAGTATTTT,CASSGLAGGLDTQYF
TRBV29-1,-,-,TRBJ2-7,TGCAGCGCGAGACCGTCCGCGGGCGAGCAGTACTTC,CSARPSAGEQYF
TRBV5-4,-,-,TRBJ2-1,TGTGCCAGCAGCTTGGCATTAGCGGTCTACAATGAGCAGTTCTTC,CASSLALAVYNEQFF
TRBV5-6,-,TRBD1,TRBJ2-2,TGTGCCAGCAGCTCCCGTGGGACAGCCCTTCCCGGGGAGCTGTTTTTT,CASSSRGTALPGELFF
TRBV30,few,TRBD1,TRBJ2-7,TGTGCCTGGAGCCCGGGACAGGGACGGAACGAGCAGTACTTC,CAWSPGQGRNEQYF
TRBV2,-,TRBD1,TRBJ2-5,TGTGCCAGCAACAGGGACAGGGAAGAGACCCAGTACTTC,CASNRDREETQYF
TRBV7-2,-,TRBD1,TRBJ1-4,TGTGCCAGCAGCTTTGGACAGGGGAAGAATGAAAAACTGTTTTTT,CASSFGQGKNEKLFF
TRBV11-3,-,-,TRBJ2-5,TGTGCCAGCAGCTCAGGCTCAGTAGAGACCCAGTACTTC,CASSSGSVETQYF
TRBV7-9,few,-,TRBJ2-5,TGTGCCAGCAGTCATTCAACAGGGATAGAGACCCAGTACTTC,CASSHSTGIETQYF
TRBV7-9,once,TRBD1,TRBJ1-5,TGTGCCAGCAGCCCCGGGACAGGGAATCAGCCCCAGCATTTT,CASSPGTGNQPQHF
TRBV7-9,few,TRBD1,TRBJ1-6,TGTGCCAGCAGCCCGGGACAGGGATATTCACCCCTCCACTTT,CASSPGQGYSPLHF
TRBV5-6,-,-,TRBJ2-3,TGTGCCAGCAGCATCGGTAGTTCAGATACGCAGTATTTT,CASSIGSSDTQYF
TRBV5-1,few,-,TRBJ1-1,TGCGCCAGCATGCCGACAGGTAACACTGAAGCTTTCTTT,CASMPTGNTEAFF
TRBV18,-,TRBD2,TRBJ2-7,TGTGCCAGCTCACCCTTTAGCGGGAGCTCCTACGAGCAGTACTTC,CASSPFSGSSYEQYF
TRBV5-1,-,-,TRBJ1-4,TGCGCCAGCAGTTGGGGAGTCGCTAATGAAAAACTGTTTTTT,CASSWGVANEKLFF
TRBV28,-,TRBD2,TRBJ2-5,TGTGCCAGCAGCCGGACTAGCGGGGGTCTCAAAGAGACCCAGTACTTC,CASSRTSGGLKETQYF
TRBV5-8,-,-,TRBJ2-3,TGTGCCAGCAGCTTTCCCGTCCGGGACTTCCACGATACGCAGTATTTT,CASSFPVRDFHDTQYF
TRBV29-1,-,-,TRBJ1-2,TGCAGCGTCGGGAGTACCCCATACTCCTATGGCTACACCTTC,CSVGSTPYSYGYTF
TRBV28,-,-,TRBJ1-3,TGTGCCAGCAGTTTAGGGGGGACGGGAGGTGGAAACACCATATATTTT,CASSLGGTGGGNTIYF
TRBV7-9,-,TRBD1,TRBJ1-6,TGTGCCAGCAGCCGCGGGACAGGAGGTTCACCCCTCCACTTT,CASSRGTGGSPLHF
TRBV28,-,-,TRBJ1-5,TGTGCCAGCAGTTTATTCGTACAGCTTTATAGCAATCAGCCCCAGCATTTT,CASSLFVQLYSNQPQHF
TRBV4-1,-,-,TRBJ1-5,TGCGCCAGCAGCCAAGTCGCGGATAGCAATCAGCCCCAGCATTTT,CASSQVADSNQPQHF
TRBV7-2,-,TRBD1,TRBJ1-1,TGTGCCAGCAGGGGGGACAGGGGGCTACCAAACACTGAAGCTTTCTTT,CASRGDRGLPNTEAFF
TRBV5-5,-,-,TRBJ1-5,TGTGCCAGCAGCTTGACGGGAGGGAATCAGCCCCAGCATTTT,CASSLTGGNQPQHF
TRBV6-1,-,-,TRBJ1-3,TGTGCCAGCACAGGGGCACCGGGAAACACCATATATTTT,CASTGAPGNTIYF
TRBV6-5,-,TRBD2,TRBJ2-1,TGTGCCAGCAGTTACATGGCTAGCGGGGATTACAATGAGCAGTTCTTC,CASSYMASGDYNEQFF
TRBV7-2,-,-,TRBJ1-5,TGTGCCAGCAGCTTGAGTGGGGGCCGAAAAACTCAGCCCCAGCATTTT,CASSLSGGRKTQPQHF
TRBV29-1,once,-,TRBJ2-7,TGCAGCGTTTGGGAGAACGAGCAGTACTTC,CSVWENEQYF
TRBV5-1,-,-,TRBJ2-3,TGCGCCAGCAGCTTGGAAGGGACGGGGGCAGATACGCAGTATTTT,CASSLEGTGADTQYF
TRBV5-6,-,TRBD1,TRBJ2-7,TGTGCCAGCAGCCCGGGGGGACAGGGGGCTTCCTACGAGCAGTACTTC,CASSPGGQGASYEQYF
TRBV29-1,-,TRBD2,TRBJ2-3,TGCAGCGTCCGATCTCGGGGGGGTACAGATACGCAGTATTTT,CSVRSRGGTDTQYF
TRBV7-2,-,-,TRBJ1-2,TGTGCCAGCAGCTTCCCGGGCGGGATTTCGAGGGATGGCTACACCTTC,CASSFPGGISRDGYTF
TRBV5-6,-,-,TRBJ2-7,TGTGCCAGCAGCTTGGCCGCAGGTGCATCCTACGAGCAGTACTTC,CASSLAAGASYEQYF
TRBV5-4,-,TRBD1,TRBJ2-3,TGTGCCAGCAGCCCAGGAGACAGGGCAGATACGCAGTATTTT,CASSPGDRADTQYF
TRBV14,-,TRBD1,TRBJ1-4,TGTGCCAGCAGCCAAGCCGGGACAGTATCTGAAAAACTGTTTTTT,CASSQAGTVSEKLFF
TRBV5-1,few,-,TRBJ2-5,TGCGCCAGCAGCTTGGCGAATCGGGACTCCCAAGAGACCCAGTACTTC,CASSLANRDSQETQYF
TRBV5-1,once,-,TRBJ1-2,TGCGCCAGCAGCTTGGGGGTCAGGAACTATGGCTACACCTTC,CASSLGVRNYGYTF
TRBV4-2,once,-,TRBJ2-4,TGTGCCAGCAGCCAAGCTACCGGGGGCAAAAACATTCAGTACTTC,CASSQATGGKNIQYF
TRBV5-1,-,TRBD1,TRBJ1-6,TGCGCCAGCAGCTTGGGGACAGGAGTAACTAATTCACCCCTCCACTTT,CASSLGTGVTNSPLHF
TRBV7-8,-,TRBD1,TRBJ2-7,TGTGCCAGCAGCTTTACTGGGGACAGGACCTACGAGCAGTACTTC,CASSFTGDRTYEQYF
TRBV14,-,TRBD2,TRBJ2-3,TGTGCCAGCAGCCAAGATCTCCTAGCGGGTTATACGCAGTATTTT,CASSQDLLAGYTQYF
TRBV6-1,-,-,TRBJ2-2,TGTGCCAGCACCTCTGGGGGGGGCATCACCGGGGAGCTGTTTTTT,CASTSGGGITGELFF
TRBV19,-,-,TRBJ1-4,TGTGCCAGTAGTATAGGGCCCCTAGGCAATGAAAAACTGTTTTTT,CASSIGPLGNEKLFF
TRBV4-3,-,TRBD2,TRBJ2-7,TGCGCCAGCAGCCTCAGGACTAGCGGGTCCTACGAGCAGTACTTC,CASSLRTSGSYEQYF
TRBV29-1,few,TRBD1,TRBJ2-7,TGCAGTGTCACGGGACAGGTTAAAACAAGCTCCTACGAGCAGTACTTC,CSVTGQVKTSSYEQYF
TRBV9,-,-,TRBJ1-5,TGTGCCAGCAGCCCACTGTGGAGCCTACCCCCCCAGCATTTT,CASSPLWSLPPQHF
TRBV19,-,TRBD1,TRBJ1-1,TGTGCCAGTAGCCCCAGGGGGCTGACAGGAGACGCCTATGAAGCTTTCTTT,CASSPRGLTGDAYEAFF
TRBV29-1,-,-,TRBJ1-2,TGCAGCGTTGTCGAGGTTCTGGCGTCTCGCTATGGCTACACCTTC,CSVVEVLASRYGYTF
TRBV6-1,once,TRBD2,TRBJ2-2,TGTGCCAGCAGTCCCCGGGGGGGCGGGGAGCTGTTTTTT,CASSPRGGGELFF